These T cell receptor beta chains were read from a single sample in a study of beta chain features in type 1 diabetes. Using immunoSEQ multiplex PCR, the repertoire was profiled, and TCRdb retains in-frame clones only, with some absent. Of about 120,000 clones detected, around 15% appear once; the ten largest clones hold around 2.5%. The sequenced sample consisted of central memory CD4+ T cells from blood. Receptors originate from a young man with type 1 diabetes. CDR3s include the opening cysteine and the closing phenylalanine or tryptophan. Each record gives: D gene, J gene, CDR3 length, V gene, clone size, CDR3 protein, CDR3 DNA. A D gene is named only where the DNA matches it firmly. Size tells how often a clone was seen (once, few, many) or the class of an expanded clone, and some rows leave it out.

NA | TRBJ2-3 | 16 | TRBV5-1 | NA | CASSLGDIPSTDTQYF | TGCGCCAGCAGCTTGGGGGACATCCCTAGCACAGATACGCAGTATTTT
TRBD1 | TRBJ2-3 | 15 | TRBV7-9 | NA | CASSLNNRGTDTQYF | TGTGCCAGCAGCTTAAATAACAGGGGAACAGATACGCAGTATTTT
NA | TRBJ1-5 | 15 | TRBV2 | NA | CASSENSFSNQPQHF | TGTGCCAGCAGTGAAAATTCATTTAGCAATCAGCCCCAGCATTTT
NA | TRBJ1-2 | 15 | TRBV30 | medium-sized | CAWSVKGSHFYGYTF | TGTGCCTGGAGTGTAAAGGGCAGCCACTTCTATGGCTACACCTTC
NA | TRBJ2-2 | 12 | TRBV11-2 | few | CASSLNAGELFF | TGTGCCAGCAGCTTAAATGCCGGGGAGCTGTTTTTT
NA | TRBJ1-1 | 11 | TRBV29-1 | NA | CSVGGDTEAFF | TGCAGCGTTGGGGGGGACACTGAAGCTTTCTTT
NA | TRBJ1-6 | 15 | TRBV29-1 | few | CSVSFSSSYNSPLHF | TGCAGCGTCTCCTTCTCAAGCTCCTATAATTCACCCCTCCACTTT
NA | TRBJ2-3 | 13 | TRBV29-1 | few | CSVAGLGTDTQYF | TGCAGCGTTGCAGGGTTGGGCACAGATACGCAGTATTTT
TRBD2 | TRBJ2-1 | 16 | TRBV7-2 | many | CASSSGLAGARNEQFF | TGTGCCAGCAGCTCGGGACTAGCGGGGGCCCGGAATGAGCAGTTCTTC
TRBD1 | TRBJ2-3 | 16 | TRBV7-9 | many | CASSFVTGGPTDTQYF | TGTGCCAGCAGCTTCGTCACAGGGGGTCCCACAGATACGCAGTATTTT
TRBD2 | TRBJ2-7 | 15 | TRBV7-9 | NA | CASSLATSGRYEQYF | TGTGCCAGCAGCTTAGCGACTAGCGGGAGATACGAGCAGTACTTC
TRBD1 | TRBJ1-4 | 13 | TRBV29-1 | NA | CSVGNRGNEKLFF | TGCAGCGTTGGGAACAGGGGGAATGAAAAACTGTTTTTT
NA | TRBJ2-5 | 15 | TRBV4-3 | many | CASSQDRSYRETQYF | TGCGCCAGCAGCCAAGATCGATCGTACCGGGAGACCCAGTACTTC
NA | TRBJ2-5 | 13 | TRBV29-1 | few | CSVHDGLQETQYF | TGCAGCGTTCACGACGGATTACAAGAGACCCAGTACTTC
TRBD2 | TRBJ2-1 | 15 | TRBV7-2 | NA | CASSPSSGGRNEQFF | TGTGCCAGCAGCCCATCGAGCGGGGGGCGTAATGAGCAGTTCTTC
NA | TRBJ1-1 | 13 | TRBV5-4 | many | CASSIARNTEAFF | TGTGCCAGCAGCATCGCTAGGAACACTGAAGCTTTCTTT
NA | TRBJ2-3 | 14 | TRBV5-6 | NA | CASIVYSSTDTQYF | TGTGCCAGCATCGTTTATAGTAGCACAGATACGCAGTATTTT
NA | TRBJ2-2 | 16 | TRBV4-3 | NA | CASSRQPEGGTGERFF | TGCGCCAGCAGCCGGCAACCTGAAGGAGGCACCGGGGAGCGGTTTTTT
TRBD2 | TRBJ2-1 | 16 | TRBV11-2 | few | CASSPPGTNQYNEQFF | TGTGCCAGCAGCCCGCCCGGGACTAACCAATACAATGAGCAGTTCTTC
TRBD2 | TRBJ2-1 | 12 | TRBV30 | NA | CAWAGGYNEQFF | TGTGCCTGGGCGGGGGGCTACAATGAGCAGTTCTTC
NA | TRBJ2-7 | 14 | TRBV29-1 | medium-sized | CSVPGEGGRNEQYF | TGCAGCGTCCCTGGTGAGGGGGGCAGGAACGAGCAGTACTTC
TRBD1 | TRBJ1-4 | 15 | TRBV29-1 | NA | CSVQARQGEDEKLFF | TGCAGCGTGCAAGCCCGACAGGGTGAGGATGAAAAACTGTTTTTT
NA | TRBJ2-3 | 13 | TRBV10-3 | few | CAIGGQNTDTQYF | TGTGCCATCGGTGGACAGAACACAGATACGCAGTATTTT
NA | TRBJ2-4 | 14 | TRBV7-2 | many | CASTFGGAKNIQYF | TGTGCCAGCACCTTCGGCGGCGCCAAAAACATTCAGTACTTC
TRBD1 | TRBJ1-6 | 16 | TRBV30 | few | CAWKATGGSYNSPLHF | TGTGCCTGGAAGGCGACAGGGGGCTCCTATAATTCACCCCTCCACTTT
NA | TRBJ2-1 | 16 | TRBV7-9 | many | CASSLVRGGSYNEQFF | TGTGCCAGCAGCTTAGTACGAGGGGGCTCCTACAATGAGCAGTTCTTC
TRBD1 | TRBJ2-7 | 14 | TRBV2 | NA | CASSRRTGTGEQYF | TGTGCCAGCAGCCGGCGGACAGGGACGGGCGAGCAGTACTTC
NA | TRBJ1-1 | 13 | TRBV7-9 | NA | CASSAGRNTEAFF | TGTGCCAGCAGTGCCGGGAGGAACACTGAAGCTTTCTTT
NA | TRBJ2-5 | 11 | TRBV18 | NA | CASSPRETQYF | TGTGCCAGCTCACCCAGGGAGACCCAGTACTTC
NA | TRBJ1-6 | 14 | TRBV27 | NA | CASITGRENSPLHF | TGTGCCAGCATCACGGGCCGGGAAAATTCACCCCTCCACTTT
NA | TRBJ2-5 | 13 | TRBV11-2 | few | CASLGGVGETQYF | TGTGCCAGCTTAGGAGGGGTCGGAGAGACCCAGTACTTC
NA | TRBJ1-3 | 13 | TRBV30 | NA | CAWSTGNGNTIYF | TGTGCCTGGAGTACAGGGAATGGAAACACCATATATTTT